This TCR beta chain appears in the sequencing data of a study of cytomegalovirus exposure and HLA in healthy donors. The PCR had 60 Vbeta and 13 Jbeta primers. Profiling relied on immunoSEQ multiplex PCR, and the TCRdb table lists in-frame clones only, not all of them. The repertoire holds about 160,000 clones, with approximately 78% as singletons. The CDR3 loop spans 16 amino acids. Per germline, CDR1 SGHTA and CDR2 FQGNSA. V lost 0 bases, J lost 2 bases, and 6 bases stayed unmatched. This sequence joins TRBV7-2 and TRBJ2-7, with 8 bases identical to TRBD2. This TCR was recovered from a woman in her 30s in good health and CMV-seropositive. The sample consisted of PBMCs. The DNA of the CDR3 is TGTGCCAGCAGCTTAGCCTCCCCGGGACTAGCCTACGAGCAGTACTTC. This codes for CASSLASPGLAYEQYF.